Presented here are 27 T cell receptor beta chains from one specimen sequenced in a study of T cell responses to AZD1222 COVID-19 vaccine. Profiling relied on immunoSEQ multiplex PCR, and the TCRdb table lists in-frame clones only, not all of them. There are some 170,000 clones in the sample; around 94% occur only once, and roughly 5% lies in the top ten. The sequences come from peripheral blood, collected 28 days after the second AZD1222 dose. The receptors originated from an adult who received the AZD1222 COVID-19 vaccine.

The chain employs TRBV29-1 and TRBJ2-1, with TRBD2 identical over 10 bases. The CDR3 contains 16 residues. V lost 1 base and J lost 6; bases outside the gene matches: 9. The germline V gene has CDR1 SQVTM and CDR2 ANQGSEA. The CDR3 loop reads CSVEGVSGRKLNEQFF. The CDR3 nucleotides are TGCAGCGTTGAAGGAGTTAGCGGGAGGAAACTCAATGAGCAGTTCTTC.

The sample holds one count of this clone. The V gene is TRBV2, the J gene TRBJ2-1; 9 bases match TRBD2. Losses at the gene ends were 7 bases for V and 6 bases for J; bases not matched to a gene: 10. CDR3 length equals 15 residues. Germline CDR1 SNHLY, CDR2 FYNNEI. CDR3 nucleotides: TGTGCCAGCAATCCCAGCGGGAGGATCCCCAATGAGCAGTTCTTC. Protein sequence: CASNPSGRIPNEQFF.

This chain links TRBV7-9 with TRBJ2-1; D may match TRBD1 or TRBD2 (5 bases each). There are 12 residues in the CDR3. V lost 5 bases to trimming and J lost 11 bases, with 13 bases between them. The germline V gene has CDR1 SEHNR and CDR2 FQNEAQ (reference sequence). This CDR3 reads CASSPRDPQQFF. The CDR3 nucleotides read TGTGCCAGCAGCCCCAGGGACCCTCAGCAGTTCTTC.

The rearrangement joins TRBV11-2 to TRBJ1-2; D is ambiguous. The CDR3 spans 11 residues. The germline V and J ends were trimmed by 3 bases and 5 bases, with 4 bases remaining between them. Germline CDR1 SGHAT, CDR2 FQNNGV. The CDR3 DNA is TGTGCCAGCAGCTTTAAGTATGGCTACACCTTC. This codes for CASSFKYGYTF.

The table lists this clone with a few counts. The V gene is TRBV27, the J gene TRBJ2-1; 10 nucleotides match TRBD2. The CDR3 has 18 amino acids. The junction had 13 bases not matched to a gene; V was cut back by 4 bases and J by 4 bases. Germline lookup yields CDR1 MNHEY and CDR2 SMNVEV (reference sequence). CDR3 residues: CASSSPYLAGEPYNEQFF. For the CDR3, the DNA is TGTGCCAGCAGTTCGCCATATCTAGCGGGAGAACCGTACAATGAGCAGTTCTTC.

This rearrangement joins TRBV27 to TRBJ1-1; D ambiguous. The CDR3 consists of 14 residues. The germline gives CDR1 MNHEY, CDR2 SMNVEV (reference sequence). Deletions cut 5 bases from V and 0 bases from J, with 10 bases between. In nucleotides, the CDR3 is TGTGCCAGCAGTCGGGTAACGATGAACACTGAAGCTTTCTTT. Translation gives CASSRVTMNTEAFF.

This chain connects TRBV5-1 to TRBJ1-4; 9 bases match TRBD1. Germline loops: CDR1 SGHRS, CDR2 YFSETQ. J was trimmed by 5 bases and V by 4 bases; bases with no gene match: 6. The CDR3 has 15 amino acids. As DNA, the CDR3 is TGCGCCAGCAGCCCGCGGACAGGGGCAAATGAAAAACTGTTTTTT. Translating gives CASSPRTGANEKLFF. The complete variable domain, with remaining parts taken from reference TRBV5-1 and TRBJ1-4, reads KAGVTQTPRYLIKTRGQQVTLSCSPISGHRSVSWYQQTPGQGLQFLFEYFSETQRNKGNFPGRFSGRQFSNSRSEMNVSTLELGDSALYLCASSPRTGANEKLFFGSGTQLSVL.

The chain has TRBV5-1 and TRBJ2-3; 7 positions agree with TRBD2. The germline V gene has CDR1 SGHRS and CDR2 YFSETQ. Germline trimming cut 0 bases from V and 2 bases from J; bases unmatched to any gene: 0. The CDR3 consists of 14 residues. The CDR3 DNA sequence: TGCGCCAGCAGCTTGGAGCGGGACACAGATACGCAGTATTTT. Residues: CASSLERDTDTQYF.

The V call is TRBV30, the J call TRBJ2-1; D possibly matches TRBD1 or TRBD2 (5 bases each). V was pared by 1 base and J by 4 bases, with 11 bases between. CDR1 and CDR2 (germline): GTSNPN, SVGIG (reference sequence). The CDR3 covers 14 residues. CDR3 DNA sequence: TGTGCCTGGAGTGGGGGGATGGATTACAATGAGCAGTTCTTC. It translates to CAWSGGMDYNEQFF.

V is TRBV19 and J is TRBJ1-2; 7 bases are shared with TRBD1. CDR1 LNHDA and CDR2 SQIVND come from the germline V gene (reference sequence). This CDR3 spans 13 amino acids. V lost 5 bases and J lost 8; bases outside the gene matches: 8. This chain's CDR3 is CASSPRGGRGYTF. The CDR3 coding sequence is TGTGCCAGTAGTCCCAGAGGGGGCAGAGGCTACACCTTC.

This chain connects TRBV5-1 to TRBJ2-3, with D perhaps TRBD1 or TRBD2 (5 bases each). CDR3 length: 14 amino acids. The V gene lost 2 bases and the J gene lost 2 bases, with 9 bases spanning the gap. Per germline, CDR1 SGHRS and CDR2 YFSETQ. CDR3 sequence (DNA): TGCGCCAGCAGCTTAGGGGAGAACACAGATACGCAGTATTTT. The encoded protein is CASSLGENTDTQYF. Using reference TRBV5-1 and TRBJ2-3 for the parts outside the CDR3, the full variable domain is KAGVTQTPRYLIKTRGQQVTLSCSPISGHRSVSWYQQTPGQGLQFLFEYFSETQRNKGNFPGRFSGRQFSNSRSEMNVSTLELGDSALYLCASSLGENTDTQYFGPGTRLTVL.

This rearrangement joins TRBV7-9 to TRBJ1-1, with a weak D call TRBD1 (5 bases). The V end was cut by 5 bases, the J end by 7 bases, with 14 bases between. The germline CDR1 and CDR2 sequences are SEHNR and FQNEAQ (reference sequence). The CDR3 covers 13 residues. The CDR3 DNA follows: TGTGCCAGCAGCCCAGTGGCAGGGCTTGAAGCTTTCTTT. Translating gives CASSPVAGLEAFF.

The gene calls are TRBV7-8 and TRBJ2-7, with 10 bases lining up with TRBD2. CDR1 SGHVS and CDR2 FQNEAQ come from the germline V gene. Losses at the gene ends were 2 bases for V and 3 bases for J; bases not matched to a gene: 4. The CDR3 consists of 15 residues. The CDR3 loop is CASSLPSGGGYEQYF. The CDR3 DNA sequence: TGTGCCAGCAGCTTACCTAGCGGGGGAGGCTACGAGCAGTACTTC.

V and J are TRBV7-2 and TRBJ1-2; no clear D. V lost 4 bases and J 7 bases, leaving 13 bases between the germline ends. The CDR3 contains 13 residues. Germline V gene lookup returns CDR1 SGHTA and CDR2 FQGNSA. The CDR3 DNA sequence: TGTGCCAGCAGCTCCCCGCAGCTGTCTGGCTACACCTTC. Encoded protein: CASSSPQLSGYTF.

The CDR3 spells CASSFGQGAPSNEKLFF. The CDR3 DNA is TGTGCCAGCAGCTTCGGACAGGGGGCGCCGTCTAATGAAAAACTGTTTTTT. V and J are TRBV7-9 and TRBJ1-4; 11 bases are shared with TRBD1. CDR3 length: 17 amino acids. The J segment lost 3 bases and the V segment lost 3 bases, leaving 6 bases of the junction unmatched. Per germline, CDR1 SEHNR and CDR2 FQNEAQ (reference sequence).

The V call is TRBV25-1, the J call TRBJ1-1; D not resolved. CDR1 and CDR2 (germline): MGHDK, SYGVNS. V was shortened by 1 base and J by 1 base, with 7 bases between the two germline ends. CDR3 length: 14 amino acids. The CDR3 nucleotides are TGTGCCAGCAGTGAATTCGGCAGGAACACTGAAGCTTTCTTT. It specifies CASSEFGRNTEAFF.

The gene calls are TRBV18 and TRBJ1-6; no definite D call. Germline V gene sequence: CDR1 KGHSH, CDR2 LQKENI. V gave up 6 bases and J gave up 7 bases, with 13 bases separating them. The CDR3 covers 14 residues. The CDR3 spells CASSPDLGNSPLHF. DNA of the CDR3: TGTGCCAGCTCGCCGGACCTGGGGAATTCACCCCTCCACTTT.

The J gene is TRBJ1-5, the V gene TRBV19; tentative D call: TRBD1 (5 bases). CDR3 length: 14 amino acids. CDR1 and CDR2 from the germline V gene are LNHDA and SQIVND (reference sequence). V lost 7 bases and J lost 7, with 17 bases in between. Written as DNA, the CDR3 is TGTGCCAGTACCCCGACAGCCGTCTCGCAGCCCCAGCATTTT. It translates to CASTPTAVSQPQHF.

This clone was detected once. V gene TRBV30 combines with J gene TRBJ1-1, with a weak D call TRBD1 (6 bases). CDR1 and CDR2 (germline): GTSNPN, SVGIG (reference sequence). The CDR3 sequence is 14 residues long. V was clipped by 0 bases and J by 4 bases, with 12 bases between them. The CDR3 spells CAWSVSLTGTEAFF. The CDR3 region has the DNA TGTGCCTGGAGTGTATCCTTGACAGGCACTGAAGCTTTCTTT. The entire variable domain, with the rest obtained from reference TRBV30 and TRBJ1-1, is as follows: SQTIHQWPATLVQPVGSPLSLECTVEGTSNPNLYWYRQAAGRGLQLLFYSVGIGQISSEVPQNLSASRPQDRQFILSSKKLLLSDSGFYLCAWSVSLTGTEAFFGQGTRLTVV.

V usage is TRBV19 and J usage is TRBJ2-1; D is uncertain. Germline V CDR1 and CDR2: LNHDA, SQIVND (reference sequence). V was shortened by 0 bases and J by 9 bases, with 6 bases between the two germline ends. CDR3 length: 12 amino acids. CDR3 protein: CASSIEVGEQFF. The CDR3 DNA follows: TGTGCCAGTAGTATAGAGGTGGGTGAGCAGTTCTTC.

In this sample, this clone turned up once. This chain joins TRBV7-2 and TRBJ1-1, with D maybe TRBD1 (6 bases). This CDR3 has 15 residues. Trimming removed 1 base from V and 4 bases from J, with 13 bases in between. Germline CDR1 reads SGHTA; CDR2 reads FQGNSA. CDR3 sequence reads: CASSLGGGGFTEAFF. The CDR3 DNA is TGTGCCAGCAGCTTAGGAGGGGGGGGTTTCACTGAAGCTTTCTTT.

The chain carries TRBV4-2 and TRBJ1-2; 7 bases are shared with TRBD1. The CDR3 length is 16 residues. The junction had 15 bases not matched to a gene; V was cut back by 3 bases and J by 8 bases. Germline V gene sequence: CDR1 LGHNA, CDR2 YNFKEQ. The CDR3 protein is CASSQDLPGGPLGYTF. In nucleotides, the CDR3 is TGTGCCAGCAGCCAGGACCTCCCAGGGGGGCCCTTGGGCTACACCTTC.

The chain joins TRBV19 to TRBJ2-7, with D unresolved. From germline, CDR1 is LNHDA and CDR2 SQIVND (reference sequence). V was trimmed by 10 bases and J by 1 base, leaving 11 bases between them. The CDR3 spans 12 residues. The CDR3 is CATSTESYEQYF. The CDR3 coding sequence is TGTGCCACCTCGACGGAGTCCTACGAGCAGTACTTC.

The chain recombines TRBV6-2 or TRBV6-3 with TRBJ2-7; TRBD1 matches at 9 bases. CDR3 length equals 16 residues. J lost 4 bases, V lost 5 bases, and 12 bases had no gene match. The germline V gene encodes CDR1 MNHEY and CDR2 SVGEGT. CDR3 sequence reads: CASSTDGQGSRYEQYF. The CDR3, as DNA: TGTGCCAGCAGTACGGACGGACAGGGGAGTCGATACGAGCAGTACTTC.

The chain uses TRBV19 and TRBJ1-6; D might be TRBD1 (6 bases). This CDR3 has 13 amino acids. The germline CDR1 and CDR2 sequences are LNHDA and SQIVND (reference sequence). The germline V and J ends were trimmed by 5 bases and 7 bases, with 9 bases remaining between them. CDR3 amino acids: CASSSTGNSPLHF. Written as DNA, the CDR3 is TGTGCCAGTAGTTCAACAGGGAATTCACCCCTCCACTTT.

The chain is built from TRBV19 and TRBJ2-7; a possible D gene is TRBD1 (6 bases). The length of the CDR3 is 14 residues. Trimming took off 5 bases at V and 4 bases at J, with 15 bases between the two ends. CDR1 LNHDA and CDR2 SQIVND come from the germline V gene (reference sequence). The CDR3 loop reads CASSSSDRRYEQYF. The DNA of the CDR3 is TGTGCCAGTAGTTCCTCCGACAGGCGTTACGAGCAGTACTTC.

The CDR3 loop is CASSQASGANYGYTF. The CDR3 nucleotides read TGCGCCAGCAGCCAAGCGAGCGGAGCTAACTATGGCTACACCTTC. V usage is TRBV4-1 and J usage is TRBJ1-2; D unresolved. Trimming pared 1 base from V and 0 bases from J, leaving 9 bases between. Looked up from germline, CDR1 is MGHRA and CDR2 is YSYEKL. CDR3 length equals 15 residues.